This entry lists 12 T cell receptor beta chains sequenced from one sample in a study of CD8+CD57+ T cells in acquired aplastic anemia. The use of genomic DNA as template underpinned the TCR beta VDJ and CDR3 profiling. TCRdb re-called the reads with MiXCR, one entry per CDR3 protein. The table lists some 64,000 distinct CDR3 sequences, under 55% of them singletons, with about 2.5% in the top ten. The material sequenced was sorted CD4+, CD8+, or CD8+CD57+ T cells (not recorded which) from PBMCs. The receptors derive from a human donor in good health, serving as a control.

This chain connects TRBV7-3 to TRBJ2-7, with D maybe TRBD2 (6 bases). Trimming cost V 3 bases and J 2 bases, with 8 bases left between them. This CDR3 has 13 amino acids. CDR1 and CDR2 (germline): SGHTA, FQGTGA. The CDR3 DNA reads TGTGCCAGCAGCTTGGGGGGTCCCTACGAGCAGTACTTC. This sequence encodes CASSLGGPYEQYF.

V is TRBV29-1 and J is TRBJ1-2; the D is unclear. Trimming took off 4 bases at V and 0 bases at J, with 9 bases between the two ends. Germline V gene data show CDR1 as SQVTM and CDR2 as ANQGSEA. CDR3 length: 13 residues. The CDR3 protein is CSVGAEANYGYTF. In nucleotides, the CDR3 is TGCAGCGTTGGGGCGGAAGCTAACTATGGCTACACCTTC.

The chain recombines TRBV15 with TRBJ2-5, with a weak D call TRBD1 (5 bases). This CDR3 has 16 residues. The germline gives CDR1 LNHNV, CDR2 YYDKDF (reference sequence). Trimming shortened V by 0 bases and J by 4 bases, and 15 bases separated the two germline ends. As DNA, the CDR3 is TGTGCCACCAGCAGAGAGTCCGCAGGGATCGTAGAGACCCAGTACTTC. This translates into CATSRESAGIVETQYF.

The V call is TRBV10-3, the J call TRBJ1-2; D may be TRBD1 (5 bases). Germline loops: CDR1 ENHRY, CDR2 SYGVKD. The CDR3 is made up of 15 amino acids. The V gene lost 6 bases and the J gene lost 5 bases, with 19 bases spanning the gap. CDR3 DNA sequence: TGTGCCATCAGCGGACACCGTTCCAGCGAGTATGGCTACACCTTC. Translated: CAISGHRSSEYGYTF.

Many counts were recorded for this clonotype. This chain links TRBV11-3 with TRBJ2-7; TRBD2 might be the D (6 bases). Germline assignment: CDR1 SGHNT and CDR2 YENEEA. The CDR3 contains 13 residues. Trimming left V 5 bases short and J 6 bases short, with 14 bases between. Here the CDR3 reads CASSLRDLSEQYF. In nucleotides, the CDR3 is TGTGCCAGCAGCCTCCGGGACTTGAGCGAGCAGTACTTC.

V and J are TRBV19 and TRBJ2-1; D is unresolved. Looked up from germline, CDR1 is LNHDA and CDR2 is SQIVND (reference sequence). V lost 3 bases and J lost 0, with 9 bases in between. This CDR3 contains 15 residues. DNA of the CDR3: TGTGCCAGTAGTATCAACTCCGACTCCTACAATGAGCAGTTCTTC. Protein product: CASSINSDSYNEQFF. The full variable domain, completed using reference TRBV19 and TRBJ2-1, is DGGITQSPKYLFRKEGQNVTLSCEQNLNHDAMYWYRQDPGQGLRLIYYSQIVNDFQKGDIAEGYSVSREKKESFPLTVTSAQKNPTAFYLCASSINSDSYNEQFFGPGTRLTVL.

The V call is TRBV15, the J call TRBJ2-5; 7 bases agree with TRBD1. CDR1 and CDR2 from the germline V gene are LNHNV and YYDKDF (reference sequence). This CDR3 spans 15 amino acids. V was clipped by 5 bases and J by 3 bases; unmatched bases: 9. CDR3 protein: CATSGRDSKKETQYF. Written as DNA, the CDR3 is TGTGCCACCAGCGGCCGGGACAGCAAAAAAGAGACCCAGTACTTC.

This clonotype was counted a few times. The chain is built from TRBV5-1 and TRBJ1-5, with no clear D. Per germline, CDR1 SGHRS and CDR2 YFSETQ. The CDR3 is 15 residues long. V lost 0 bases to trimming and J lost 5 bases, with 12 bases between them. The CDR3 is CASSLGGELYQPQHF. The CDR3 DNA sequence: TGCGCCAGCAGCTTGGGAGGAGAACTTTATCAGCCCCAGCATTTT. Combining the CDR3 with reference TRBV5-1 and TRBJ1-5 gives the whole variable domain KAGVTQTPRYLIKTRGQQVTLSCSPISGHRSVSWYQQTPGQGLQFLFEYFSETQRNKGNFPGRFSGRQFSNSRSEMNVSTLELGDSALYLCASSLGGELYQPQHFGDGTRLSIL.

The V and J genes are TRBV5-1 and TRBJ2-3, with a possible D match to TRBD2 (10 bases). The CDR3 contains 18 residues. Germline CDR1 is SGHRS and CDR2 is YFSETQ. Trimming took 4 bases from V and 4 from J, leaving 25 bases between them. In nucleotides, the CDR3 is TGCGCCAGCAGCGCGACACTAGCGGGAACAGGGGGCGCAGATACGCAGTATTTT. Translation: CASSATLAGTGGADTQYF.

This sequence joins TRBV19 and TRBJ1-1; D is perhaps TRBD1 (5 bases). The CDR3 length is 14 residues. The germline gives CDR1 LNHDA, CDR2 SQIVND (reference sequence). V was clipped by 3 bases and J by 8 bases, with 16 bases between them. CDR3 loop: CASSIGTVTTEAFF. The CDR3 coding sequence is TGTGCCAGTAGTATTGGGACGGTAACCACCGAAGCTTTCTTT.

The sample holds many counts of this clonotype. The chain links TRBV4-2 to TRBJ2-7; 12 bases are a match to TRBD2. The V gene end was trimmed by 1 base and the J gene end by 6 bases; junction bases not matched to a gene: 7. From germline, CDR1 is LGHNA and CDR2 YNFKEQ. The CDR3 is 16 residues long. CDR3 protein: CASSQVASGRAGEQYF. The CDR3 DNA follows: TGTGCCAGCAGCCAAGTGGCTAGCGGGAGGGCCGGCGAGCAGTACTTC.

This clonotype has at least ten counts. CDR3 bases: TGCAGCGTCCGGGACGGACTCAATGAGCAGTTCTTC. Translated: CSVRDGLNEQFF. The genes are TRBV29-1 and TRBJ2-1, with D perhaps assigned TRBD1 or TRBD2 (5 bases each). In germline, CDR1 is SQVTM, CDR2 ANQGSEA. The CDR3 covers 12 residues. V lost 6 bases to trimming and J lost 6 bases, with 12 bases between them.